The 22 T cell receptor beta chains given below trace back to one sample, sequenced in a study of PD-1 blockade in classical Hodgkin lymphoma. The time point was: cycle 4 day 1 (C4D1), after less than 7 weeks of nivolumab. Relapse after autologous stem cell transplantation occurred in every patient, and brentuximab vedotin exposure varied. Data came from immunoSEQ multiplex PCR; TCRdb stores just in-frame clones and leaves some out. The table shows about 47,000 clones, with approximately 80% occurring only once. Sequences were derived from peripheral blood mononuclear cells (PBMCs), sampled before the fourth cycle of nivolumab. The receptors were sampled from a human donor with classical Hodgkin lymphoma.

This sequence joins TRBV6-5 and TRBJ2-2; 7 bases line up with TRBD1. J was trimmed by 2 bases and V by 2 bases; bases with no gene match: 5. Germline V gene data show CDR1 as MNHEY and CDR2 as SVGAGI. The CDR3 length is 16 residues. The CDR3 sequence is CASSYMTGINTGELFF. DNA of the CDR3: TGTGCCAGCAGTTACATGACAGGGATAAACACCGGGGAGCTGTTTTTT.

This sequence joins TRBV9 and TRBJ1-4, with 10 bases fitting TRBD1. The CDR3 has 15 amino acids. Germline V gene lookup returns CDR1 SGDLS and CDR2 YYNGEE. V was pared by 3 bases and J by 8 bases, with 7 bases of the junction left unmatched. In DNA form, the CDR3 reads TGTGCCAGCAGCGGGAGGACAGGGGGAGGGGAAAAACTGTTTTTT. It yields the protein CASSGRTGGGEKLFF. Full variable domain (outside the CDR3, taken from reference TRBV9 and TRBJ1-4): DSGVTQTPKHLITATGQRVTLRCSPRSGDLSVYWYQQSLDQGLQFLIQYYNGEERAKGNILERFSAQQFPDLHSELNLSSLELGDSALYFCASSGRTGGGEKLFFGSGTQLSVL.

The chain is built from TRBV29-1 and TRBJ2-5; no clear D. The CDR3 is 12 residues long. CDR1 and CDR2 from the germline V gene are SQVTM and ANQGSEA. Trimming pared 1 base from V and 7 bases from J, leaving 10 bases between. DNA for the CDR3: TGCAGCGTTGAAGGCAAAGCCGGGACCCAGTACTTC. Protein sequence: CSVEGKAGTQYF.

The chain employs TRBV10-3 and TRBJ2-6; TRBD1 matches 12 bases. The V gene end was trimmed by 3 bases and the J gene end by 2 bases; junction bases not matched to a gene: 2. This CDR3 region has 17 residues. Germline loops: CDR1 ENHRY, CDR2 SYGVKD. The CDR3: CAISDGTGGTGANVLTF. The CDR3, as DNA: TGTGCCATCAGTGACGGGACAGGGGGCACTGGGGCCAACGTCCTGACTTTC.

This chain connects TRBV7-2 to TRBJ1-5; 7 bases are a match to TRBD1. The CDR3 is 16 amino acids. The V gene end was trimmed by 1 base and the J gene end by 4 bases; junction bases not matched to a gene: 7. Per germline, CDR1 SGHTA and CDR2 FQGNSA. The CDR3 sequence is CASSLDLTGRNQPQHF. The CDR3 DNA is TGTGCCAGCAGCTTAGATCTGACAGGGAGGAATCAGCCCCAGCATTTT. Variable domain in full (rest from reference TRBV7-2 and TRBJ1-5): GAGVSQSPSNKVTEKGKDVELRCDPISGHTALYWYRQSLGQGLEFLIYFQGNSAPDKSGLPSDRFSAERTGGSVSTLTIQRTQQEDSAVYLCASSLDLTGRNQPQHFGDGTRLSIL.

The rearrangement links TRBV27 to TRBJ2-1; 9 bases line up with TRBD2. The germline gives CDR1 MNHEY, CDR2 SMNVEV (reference sequence). The CDR3 spans 14 residues. V lost 4 bases, J lost 4 bases, and 2 bases stayed unmatched. For the CDR3, the DNA is TGTGCCAGCAGTTCTCTAGCGGGGTACAATGAGCAGTTCTTC. It codes for CASSSLAGYNEQFF.

The sample holds a few counts of this clone. J is TRBJ1-2 and V is TRBV4-2; TRBD1 aligns across 8 bases. V lost 2 bases and J lost 6; bases outside the gene matches: 11. CDR3 length: 16 residues. From germline, CDR1 is LGHNA and CDR2 YNFKEQ. The CDR3 region has the DNA TGTGCCAGCAGCCAAATGTCCGGGACAGGTGTAAATGGCTACACCTTC. This sequence encodes CASSQMSGTGVNGYTF.

The chain recombines TRBV5-3 with TRBJ1-4, with a weak D call TRBD1 (5 bases). TRBV5-3 is an ORF for which the function is uncertain. V lost 4 bases and J lost 10, with 14 bases in between. The length of the CDR3 is 13 residues. The CDR3 nucleotides read TGTGCCAGAAGCCAAAACATGAGGGGAAAACTGTTTTTT. It encodes CARSQNMRGKLFF.

This chain joins TRBV29-1 and TRBJ2-1, with D perhaps TRBD1 or TRBD2 (5 bases each). V was clipped by 0 bases and J by 0 bases, with 12 bases between them. Germline V gene lookup returns CDR1 SQVTM and CDR2 ANQGSEA. The CDR3 has 16 residues. The chain's CDR3 is CSVEERGEPSYNEQFF. The CDR3, as DNA: TGCAGCGTTGAAGAGAGAGGGGAGCCCTCCTACAATGAGCAGTTCTTC.

The chain couples TRBV9 to TRBJ1-1; D not resolved. The CDR3 consists of 15 residues. V was trimmed by 2 bases and J by 2 bases, leaving 13 bases between them. The germline V gene encodes CDR1 SGDLS and CDR2 YYNGEE. The CDR3 is CASSVNEASNTEAFF. CDR3 in DNA: TGTGCCAGCAGCGTGAATGAGGCCAGTAACACTGAAGCTTTCTTT.

There are a few counts of this clone. The chain combines TRBV7-6 with TRBJ2-5; no firm D call. The germline CDR1 and CDR2 sequences are SGHVS and FNYEAQ. The V gene lost 3 bases and the J gene lost 0 bases, with 2 bases spanning the gap. The CDR3 runs 12 residues. The DNA for the CDR3 is TGTGCCAGCAGCTTGGACCAAGAGACCCAGTACTTC. The encoded protein is CASSLDQETQYF. The whole variable domain, remainder taken from reference TRBV7-6 and TRBJ2-5, is GAGVSQSPRYKVTKRGQDVALRCDPISGHVSLYWYRQALGQGPEFLTYFNYEAQQDKSGLPNDRFSAERPEGSISTLTIQRTEQRDSAMYRCASSLDQETQYFGPGTRLLVL.

This sequence joins TRBV7-2 and TRBJ1-1; no definite D call. There are 15 residues in the CDR3. In germline, CDR1 is SGHTA, CDR2 FQGNSA. V gave up 2 bases and J gave up 4 bases, with 14 bases separating them. The CDR3 here is CASSLFARQITEAFF. The CDR3 coding sequence is TGTGCCAGCAGCTTATTCGCCAGGCAGATCACTGAAGCTTTCTTT.

V gene TRBV6-5 combines with J gene TRBJ1-5; D remains unclear. V lost 6 bases to trimming and J lost 2 bases, with 5 bases between them. From germline, CDR1 is MNHEY and CDR2 SVGAGI. CDR3 length: 12 residues. The CDR3 nucleotides read TGTGCCAGCAGGCAGGGCAATCAGCCCCAGCATTTT. It codes for CASRQGNQPQHF.

CDR3 DNA: TGCGCCAGCAGCCAAAGAACGCGGATGTTTGGGACATCCTACGAGCAGTACTTC. Amino acid sequence: CASSQRTRMFGTSYEQYF. The V and J genes are TRBV4-3 and TRBJ2-7; D perhaps matches TRBD1 (6 bases). Between the trimmed V and J ends, which lost 2 bases and 1 base, there was a span of 21 bases. This CDR3 has 18 residues. CDR1 LGHNA and CDR2 YSLEER come from the germline V gene.

The chain is built from TRBV4-1 and TRBJ2-7; D is uncertain. The CDR3 consists of 12 residues. Per the germline V gene, CDR1 is MGHRA and CDR2 is YSYEKL. V was shortened by 1 base and J by 6 bases, with 7 bases between the two germline ends. CDR3 residues: CASSQVGLEQYF. The DNA of the CDR3 is TGCGCCAGCAGCCAAGTAGGGCTCGAGCAGTACTTC.

The V and J genes are TRBV7-3 and TRBJ2-1; D gene uncertain. The CDR3 is made up of 14 amino acids. The germline V and J ends were trimmed by 4 bases and 4 bases, with 11 bases remaining between them. CDR1 is SGHTA and CDR2 is FQGTGA in the germline V gene. CDR3 region: CASSSRDGYNEQFF. For the CDR3, the DNA is TGTGCCAGCAGCTCCCGCGACGGGTACAATGAGCAGTTCTTC.

This clone was detected only once. The rearrangement links TRBV7-9 to TRBJ1-2; the D is unclear. V was pared by 1 base and J by 4 bases, with 10 bases between. CDR1 is SEHNR, CDR2 FQNEAQ, per germline (reference sequence). This CDR3 has 14 residues. This CDR3 is CASSLVGDTYGYTF. The CDR3 nucleotides read TGTGCCAGCAGCTTAGTGGGAGACACCTATGGCTACACCTTC.

The chain uses TRBV19 and TRBJ1-4; unclear D gene. Germline CDR1 and CDR2: LNHDA and SQIVND (reference sequence). The V and J ends lost 3 bases and 0 bases respectively, with 8 bases between them. The CDR3 spans 15 residues. CDR3 sequence: CASSIGGATNEKLFF. CDR3 DNA sequence: TGTGCCAGTAGTATCGGCGGTGCAACTAATGAAAAACTGTTTTTT.

This clone was found once. The J gene is TRBJ2-1, the V gene TRBV7-6; D not resolved. CDR3 size: 11 residues. V lost 5 bases and J 6 bases, leaving 5 bases between the germline ends. The germline CDR1 and CDR2 sequences are SGHVS and FNYEAQ. CDR3 region: CASSNPNEQFF. In DNA form, the CDR3 reads TGTGCCAGCAGCAACCCCAATGAGCAGTTCTTC.

The chain recombines TRBV28 with TRBJ1-2; 7 bases align to TRBD1. The length of the CDR3 is 13 residues. The V gene's germline CDR1 is MDHEN and CDR2 SYDVKM. V dropped 5 bases and J dropped 4; count of bases not matched to a gene: 4. CDR3 amino acids: CASSIRQGYGYTF. The CDR3 region has the DNA TGTGCCAGCAGTATTAGACAGGGCTATGGCTACACCTTC.

This sequence joins TRBV14 and TRBJ1-2; D might be TRBD1 (5 bases). There are 14 residues in the CDR3. CDR1 and CDR2 (germline): SGHDN, FVKESK. Trimming cost V 2 bases and J 4 bases, with 11 bases left between them. This chain's CDR3 is CASSQIGTFYGYTF. The CDR3 bases are TGTGCCAGCAGCCAAATCGGGACGTTCTATGGCTACACCTTC.

This clone was counted only a few times. The chain employs TRBV11-3 and TRBJ1-1, with D possibly TRBD1 on 6 matching bases. V lost 5 bases and J 5 bases, leaving 15 bases between the germline ends. CDR1 and CDR2 from the germline V gene are SGHNT and YENEEA. The CDR3 covers 14 residues. The CDR3 is CASSPSGARTEAFF. In DNA, the CDR3 is TGTGCCAGCAGCCCCTCAGGGGCGCGAACTGAAGCTTTCTTT.